The rows below give T cell receptor beta chains drawn from one sample of a study of technical replicates of blood from a handful of donors. Libraries were prepared by immunoSEQ multiplex PCR; TCRdb keeps only in-frame clonotypes and omits some of them. This table has about 17,000 clones, about nine tenths appearing once. The sequencing input was PBMCs. Receptor source: a human donor in good health. CDR3s include the opening cysteine and the closing phenylalanine or tryptophan. A D gene is named only where the DNA matches it firmly. Some rows mark clone size as missing; the rest say once, few, many or name a class of expanded clone.

clone_size: NA
cdr3_length: 14
j_call: TRBJ2-3
d_call: TRBD2
v_call: TRBV28
cdr3_aa: CASSLGAGVDTQYF
cdr3_nt: TGTGCCAGCAGTTTAGGAGCGGGAGTAGATACGCAGTATTTT

clone_size: NA
cdr3_length: 12
j_call: TRBJ2-1
d_call: NA
v_call: TRBV7-9
cdr3_aa: CASSPGNNEQFF
cdr3_nt: TGTGCCAGCAGCCCAGGGAACAATGAGCAGTTCTTC

clone_size: NA
cdr3_length: 15
j_call: TRBJ2-7
d_call: NA
v_call: TRBV5-1
cdr3_aa: CASSPGTRSSYEQYF
cdr3_nt: TGCGCCAGCAGCCCCGGGACTCGAAGCTCCTACGAGCAGTACTTC

clone_size: once
cdr3_length: 13
j_call: TRBJ2-7
d_call: NA
v_call: TRBV27
cdr3_aa: CASSLKDSYEQYF
cdr3_nt: TGTGCCAGCAGTTTAAAGGACAGCTACGAGCAGTACTTC

clone_size: NA
cdr3_length: 13
j_call: TRBJ2-5
d_call: TRBD2
v_call: TRBV19
cdr3_aa: CASGGSGGETQYF
cdr3_nt: TGTGCCAGTGGGGGTTCCGGGGGGGAGACCCAGTACTTC

clone_size: NA
cdr3_length: 15
j_call: TRBJ2-5
d_call: TRBD2
v_call: TRBV11-2
cdr3_aa: CASSLDRGLGETQYF
cdr3_nt: TGTGCCAGCAGCTTAGATAGGGGACTAGGAGAGACCCAGTACTTC

clone_size: NA
cdr3_length: 20
j_call: TRBJ2-2
d_call: TRBD2
v_call: TRBV11-3
cdr3_aa: CASSYRRGAGGPRDTGELFF
cdr3_nt: TGTGCCAGCAGCTACCGCCGAGGAGCGGGAGGGCCGAGGGACACCGGGGAGCTGTTTTTT

clone_size: NA
cdr3_length: 14
j_call: TRBJ2-3
d_call: NA
v_call: TRBV29-1
cdr3_aa: CSALIAGRTDTQYF
cdr3_nt: TGCAGCGCCCTAATAGCAGGGAGGACAGATACGCAGTATTTT

clone_size: NA
cdr3_length: 15
j_call: TRBJ2-7
d_call: TRBD2
v_call: TRBV11-2
cdr3_aa: CASRGLAGVPYEQYF
cdr3_nt: TGTGCCAGCAGGGGACTAGCGGGAGTCCCCTACGAGCAGTACTTC

clone_size: NA
cdr3_length: 13
j_call: TRBJ1-1
d_call: NA
v_call: TRBV11-3
cdr3_aa: CASSLGHNTEAFF
cdr3_nt: TGTGCCAGCAGCCTGGGACACAACACTGAAGCTTTCTTT

clone_size: NA
cdr3_length: 17
j_call: TRBJ2-2
d_call: NA
v_call: TRBV13
cdr3_aa: CASSFSGTLPNTGELFF
cdr3_nt: TGTGCCAGCAGCTTTTCCGGGACACTTCCGAACACCGGGGAGCTGTTTTTT